The entry that follows covers one TCR beta chain sequence. This sample was taken from a study of blood T cell repertoires in COVID-19. Overall study: Whether acute or convalescent, the COVID-19 samples came from the United States, Italy and Spain. PBMCs, B-cell-depleted T cells, or T cells provided the cDNA or gDNA that made up the material.

Patients from Seattle were sampled longitudinally, starting during active infection. As processed by the authors: Amplification of reference gene primers was used by the study to estimate nucleated cell counts. Profiling relied on immunoSEQ multiplex PCR, and the TCRdb table lists in-frame clones only, not all of them. V and J calls and clone size are as listed in that table; D and trimming were resolved from the DNA. Among roughly 200,000 clones listed, 83% were seen once. This CDR3 region has 16 residues. The V segment lost 4 bases and the J segment 6 bases; nucleotides outside the gene matches: 14. Germline V gives CDR1 SGHDN, CDR2 FVKESK.

The chain uses TRBV14 and TRBJ2-7; TRBD2 agrees at 8 bases. The sequence was obtained from a woman aged 25 to 39 with COVID-19, enrolled during active disease. The sequenced sample consisted of peripheral blood. The CDR3 loop is CASSLDITGTSGEQYF. CDR3 DNA sequence: TGTGCCAGCAGCCTCGACATTACCGGGACTAGTGGCGAGCAGTACTTC.